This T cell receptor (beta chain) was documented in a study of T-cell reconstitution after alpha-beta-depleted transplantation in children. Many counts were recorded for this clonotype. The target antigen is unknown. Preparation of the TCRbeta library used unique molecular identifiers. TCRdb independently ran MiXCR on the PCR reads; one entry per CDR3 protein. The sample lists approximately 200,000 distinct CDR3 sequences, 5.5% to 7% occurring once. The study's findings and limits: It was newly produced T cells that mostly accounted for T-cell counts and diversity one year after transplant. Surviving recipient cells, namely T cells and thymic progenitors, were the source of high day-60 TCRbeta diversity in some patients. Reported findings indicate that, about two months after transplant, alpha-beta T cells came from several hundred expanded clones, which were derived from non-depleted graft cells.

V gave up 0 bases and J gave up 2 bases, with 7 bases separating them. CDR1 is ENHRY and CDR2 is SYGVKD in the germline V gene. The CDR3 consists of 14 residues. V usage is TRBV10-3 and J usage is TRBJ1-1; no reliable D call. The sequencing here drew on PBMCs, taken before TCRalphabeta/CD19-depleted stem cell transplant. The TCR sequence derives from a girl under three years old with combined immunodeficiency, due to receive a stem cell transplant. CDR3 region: CAISESWTNTEAFF. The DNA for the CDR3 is TGTGCCATCAGTGAGTCCTGGACTAACACTGAAGCTTTCTTT.